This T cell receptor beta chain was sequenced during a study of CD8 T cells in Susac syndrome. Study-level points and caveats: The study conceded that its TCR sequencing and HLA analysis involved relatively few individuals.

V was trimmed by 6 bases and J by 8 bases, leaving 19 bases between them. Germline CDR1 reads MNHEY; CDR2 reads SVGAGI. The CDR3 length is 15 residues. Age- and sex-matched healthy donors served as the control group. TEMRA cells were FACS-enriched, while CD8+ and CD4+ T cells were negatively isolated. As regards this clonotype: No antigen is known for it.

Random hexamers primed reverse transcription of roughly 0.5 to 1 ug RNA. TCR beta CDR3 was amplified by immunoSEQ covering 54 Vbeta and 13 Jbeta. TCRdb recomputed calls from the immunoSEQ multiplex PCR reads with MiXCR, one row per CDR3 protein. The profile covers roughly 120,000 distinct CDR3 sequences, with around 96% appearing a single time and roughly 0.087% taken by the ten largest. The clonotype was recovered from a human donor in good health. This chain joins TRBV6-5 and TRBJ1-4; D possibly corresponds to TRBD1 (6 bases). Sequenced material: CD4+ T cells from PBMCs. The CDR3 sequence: CASSESQGRREKLFF. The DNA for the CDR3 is TGTGCCAGCAGCGAGTCACAGGGACGAAGGGAAAAACTGTTTTTT.